The present TCR beta chain was sequenced within a study of cytomegalovirus exposure and HLA in healthy donors. Whole-study results and caveats: Later on, an analysis tied around 17,000 TCR beta sequences to HLA alleles at 0.05 false discovery rate.

CDR1 and CDR2 from the germline V gene are SNHLY and FYNNEI. CDR3 size: 15 residues. With V trimmed by 9 bases and J by 10 bases, 14 bases remained unmatched. The PCR used 60 Vbeta and 13 Jbeta primers. Sequenced by immunoSEQ multiplex PCR; TCRdb stores in-frame clones only, minus some. This sample carries about 150,000 clones, just under 90% of them seen once, and the ten largest clones take 5.2%. To note about this clone: The target antigen is unknown.

The origin of this receptor is a woman in her 30s in good health and CMV-seronegative. The rearrangement joins TRBV2 to TRBJ1-6; 8 bases fit TRBD1. Specimen: PBMCs. DNA for the CDR3: TGTGCCAGGACGACAGGGGCGGTAGGGGGGTCACCCCTCCACTTT. This encodes CARTTGAVGGSPLHF.